These 31 T cell receptor beta chains share one sample of origin, sequenced in a study of cytomegalovirus exposure and HLA in healthy donors. PCR involved 60 Vbeta and 13 Jbeta primers. Clones were read by immunoSEQ multiplex PCR, and TCRdb kept only the in-frame ones, dropping some. The sample has 20,000 to 30,000 clones; 75% to 85% are singletons. Sequencing was done on a sample of PBMCs. Receptors were obtained from a male donor in good health and CMV-seronegative.

The chain is built from TRBV7-9 and TRBJ1-1; D not certain. Trimming stripped 1 base from V and 4 bases from J, with 7 bases between. CDR1 and CDR2 (germline): SEHNR, FQNEAQ (reference sequence). The CDR3 runs 13 residues. CDR3 in DNA: TGTGCCAGCAGCTTAGACCTCGGCACTGAAGCTTTCTTT. Its translation is CASSLDLGTEAFF.

The rearrangement joins TRBV7-6 to TRBJ2-3; D call uncertain. From germline, CDR1 is SGHVS and CDR2 FNYEAQ. V shed 5 bases and J shed 0 bases, with 3 bases lying between them. The CDR3 runs 12 residues. As DNA, the CDR3 is TGTGCCAGCAGCCTTAGCACAGATACGCAGTATTTT. This encodes CASSLSTDTQYF.

The chain combines TRBV28 with TRBJ2-5; D remains unclear. V was trimmed by 2 bases and J by 9 bases, leaving 10 bases between them. Germline CDR1 reads MDHEN; CDR2 reads SYDVKM. This CDR3 comprises 12 residues. The CDR3 DNA reads TGTGCCAGCAGTTTAGACTTAAAATCCCAGTACTTC. It is translated as CASSLDLKSQYF.

V and J are TRBV10-3 and TRBJ1-2; TRBD1 might be the D (6 bases). The V end lost 4 bases, the J end lost 2 bases, and 8 bases lay between the germline ends. Germline loops: CDR1 ENHRY, CDR2 SYGVKD. The CDR3 consists of 13 residues. The CDR3 DNA is TGTGCCATCAGTGGGACAGAGAACTATGGCTACACCTTC. Translation gives CAISGTENYGYTF.

The chain recombines TRBV30 with TRBJ1-5, with 9 bases aligning to TRBD1. With V trimmed by 3 bases and J by 5 bases, 8 bases remained unmatched. In germline, CDR1 is GTSNPN, CDR2 SVGIG (reference sequence). There are 15 residues in the CDR3. The CDR3 loop reads CAWSQGTGFYQPQHF. Written as DNA, the CDR3 is TGTGCCTGGAGCCAGGGGACAGGGTTTTATCAGCCCCAGCATTTT.

The chain recombines TRBV29-1 with TRBJ2-2; the D gene is possibly TRBD2 (5 bases). V was shortened by 5 bases and J by 6 bases, with 19 bases between the two germline ends. Per germline, CDR1 SQVTM and CDR2 ANQGSEA. This CDR3 comprises 15 residues. The CDR3 is CSVLSLVEPSGELFF. CDR3 DNA sequence: TGCAGCGTTCTATCACTAGTAGAGCCCTCCGGGGAGCTGTTTTTT.

V is TRBV5-6 and J is TRBJ2-1, with D unclear. V was cut by 2 bases and J by 0 bases, with 9 bases left in between. Germline CDR1 reads SGHDT; CDR2 reads YYEEEE. This CDR3 has 15 residues. CDR3 in amino acids: CASSFDPGSYNEQFF. CDR3 nucleotides: TGTGCCAGCAGCTTTGACCCAGGCTCCTACAATGAGCAGTTCTTC.

The genes are TRBV27 and TRBJ2-1; 8 nucleotides match TRBD2. The CDR3 spans 15 residues. The germline gives CDR1 MNHEY, CDR2 SMNVEV (reference sequence). V trimming: 9 bases; J trimming: 7 bases; junction bases outside the gene matches: 14. The CDR3 region is CASLPPGGWENEQFF. CDR3 in DNA: TGTGCCAGTCTCCCTCCGGGGGGGTGGGAGAATGAGCAGTTCTTC.

The chain is built from TRBV28 and TRBJ1-2, with no clear D. The germline V gene has CDR1 MDHEN and CDR2 SYDVKM. The CDR3 spans 14 residues. Trimming took 4 bases from V and 2 from J, leaving 11 bases between them. The CDR3 sequence is CASSSPAENYGYTF. Here the CDR3 DNA reads TGTGCCAGCAGTTCTCCCGCCGAGAACTATGGCTACACCTTC.

The genes are TRBV4-3 and TRBJ1-1; 9 bases line up with TRBD1. This CDR3 has 15 amino acids. The trim removed 6 bases at V and 4 bases at J, leaving 9 bases unmatched. CDR1 LGHNA and CDR2 YSLEER come from the germline V gene. CDR3: CASRQDRGYFTEAFF. Here the CDR3 DNA reads TGCGCCAGCAGACAGGACAGGGGTTATTTCACTGAAGCTTTCTTT.

This clone was detected a few times. The V call is TRBV28, the J call TRBJ2-7, with D hard to call. V was pared by 5 bases and J by 0 bases, with 11 bases between. Germline values: CDR1 MDHEN, CDR2 SYDVKM. The CDR3 loop spans 14 amino acids. In DNA form, the CDR3 reads TGTGCCAGCAGTCCGCCCAGTGGCTCCTACGAGCAGTACTTC. Translation gives CASSPPSGSYEQYF.

The chain uses TRBV7-8 and TRBJ1-1, with TRBD1 as a possible D gene (5 bases). The CDR3 runs to 14 residues. V was trimmed by 5 bases and J by 6 bases, leaving 16 bases between them. Germline CDR1 is SGHVS and CDR2 is FQNEAQ. CDR3 coding DNA: TGTGCCAGCAGCACCTCCAACAGGATGCCTGAAGCTTTCTTT. This codes for CASSTSNRMPEAFF.

The chain joins TRBV6-5 to TRBJ1-1; TRBD1 might be the D (6 bases). This CDR3 is built from 14 residues. The germline V gene encodes CDR1 MNHEY and CDR2 SVGAGI. V lost 11 bases, J lost 2 bases, and 18 bases lay in between. The CDR3 nucleotides are TGTGCCGAGACTATCAGGGGCCCTAACACTGAAGCTTTCTTT. Translation gives CAETIRGPNTEAFF.

This clone showed up just a few times. The V call is TRBV4-3, the J call TRBJ1-5; no definite D call. The germline V gene has CDR1 LGHNA and CDR2 YSLEER. This CDR3 region has 15 residues. With 1 base removed from V and 4 bases from J, the gap between germline ends came to 11 bases. CDR3 in amino acids: CASSQVREMNQPQHF. CDR3 bases: TGCGCCAGCAGCCAAGTGCGGGAGATGAATCAGCCCCAGCATTTT.

Points on this clone: At one end, the junction sequence differs from germline, possibly due to a read error. V gene TRBV11-3 combines with J gene TRBJ2-1; D may be TRBD1 (5 bases). This CDR3 comprises 16 residues. Germline V gene lookup returns CDR1 SGHNT and CDR2 YENEEA. Here the CDR3 reads CASSLGQGRLYNEQFF. CDR3 DNA: TGTGCCAGCAGCTTGGGGCAGGGCCGATTATACAATGAACAGTTCTTC.

With regard to this clone: Other DNA sequences from this sample encode an identical CDR3 as well. The rearrangement links TRBV9 to TRBJ1-2; 9 bases are a match to TRBD1. With 4 bases clipped from V and 5 bases from J, the junction kept 12 bases outside the gene matches. This CDR3 region has 16 residues. CDR1 is SGDLS and CDR2 is YYNGEE in the germline V gene. CDR3 DNA: TGTGCCAGCAGCACACCCACCGGGACAGGGCGGTATGGCTACACCTTC. This gives the protein CASSTPTGTGRYGYTF.

This clone came up a few times. In DNA, the CDR3 is TGTGCCAGTAGTATAGAGGCCAGAATCTCCTACAATGAGCAGTTCTTC. This gives the protein CASSIEARISYNEQFF. This rearrangement joins TRBV19 to TRBJ2-1, with unresolved D. Looked up from germline, CDR1 is LNHDA and CDR2 is SQIVND (reference sequence). Trimming removed 0 bases from V and 0 bases from J, with 9 bases in between. This CDR3 is 16 amino acids long.

This clone showed up just once. V and J are TRBV7-6 and TRBJ2-7, with 7 positions matching TRBD1. The CDR3 has 16 residues. With 5 bases clipped from V and 5 bases from J, the junction kept 15 bases outside the gene matches. In germline, CDR1 is SGHVS, CDR2 FNYEAQ. CDR3 residues: CASSPRAAGTAHEQYF. As DNA, the CDR3 is TGTGCCAGCAGCCCCCGGGCGGCCGGGACAGCCCACGAGCAGTACTTC. Complete variable domain (other parts from reference TRBV7-6 and TRBJ2-7): GAGVSQSPRYKVTKRGQDVALRCDPISGHVSLYWYRQALGQGPEFLTYFNYEAQQDKSGLPNDRFSAERPEGSISTLTIQRTEQRDSAMYRCASSPRAAGTAHEQYFGPGTRLTVT.

V is TRBV30 and J is TRBJ2-7; a weak D match, TRBD1 (6 bases). CDR3 size: 13 residues. In germline, CDR1 is GTSNPN, CDR2 SVGIG (reference sequence). V lost 0 bases, J lost 2 bases, and 8 bases lay in between. In DNA form, the CDR3 reads TGTGCCTGGAGTGTATCAGGGGCCTACGAGCAGTACTTC. It specifies CAWSVSGAYEQYF. Drawing the rest from reference TRBV30 and TRBJ2-7, the complete variable domain is SQTIHQWPATLVQPVGSPLSLECTVEGTSNPNLYWYRQAAGRGLQLLFYSVGIGQISSEVPQNLSASRPQDRQFILSSKKLLLSDSGFYLCAWSVSGAYEQYFGPGTRLTVT.

The chain employs TRBV19 and TRBJ2-5, with unresolved D. CDR1 LNHDA and CDR2 SQIVND come from the germline V gene (reference sequence). The CDR3 extends over 13 amino acids. V was trimmed by 0 bases and J by 3 bases, leaving 5 bases between them. The CDR3 reads CASSIDQEETQYF. CDR3 DNA: TGTGCCAGTAGTATAGATCAGGAAGAGACCCAGTACTTC. Together with reference TRBV19 and TRBJ2-5, the CDR3 gives the full variable domain: DGGITQSPKYLFRKEGQNVTLSCEQNLNHDAMYWYRQDPGQGLRLIYYSQIVNDFQKGDIAEGYSVSREKKESFPLTVTSAQKNPTAFYLCASSIDQEETQYFGPGTRLLVL.

This chain connects TRBV6-5 to TRBJ1-3, with a possible D match to TRBD1 (5 bases). V was cut by 2 bases and J by 0 bases, with 8 bases left in between. Per the germline V gene, CDR1 is MNHEY and CDR2 is SVGAGI. The CDR3 loop spans 15 amino acids. Here the CDR3 DNA reads TGTGCCAGCAGTTACGGGACTCCCTCTGGAAACACCATATATTTT. Protein product: CASSYGTPSGNTIYF.

A few counts support this clone. This chain connects TRBV11-2 to TRBJ1-6; D is uncertain. CDR3 length equals 14 residues. V was trimmed by 1 base and J by 2 bases, leaving 3 bases between them. Germline V gives CDR1 SGHAT, CDR2 FQNNGV. The CDR3 spells CASSLGPYNSPLHF. CDR3 coding DNA: TGTGCCAGCAGCTTAGGGCCCTATAATTCACCCCTCCACTTT.

This clone was found once. CDR3 DNA: TGTGCCAGCAGTTTGAGGGGCGGGACCACTGAAGCTTTCTTT. It yields the protein CASSLRGGTTEAFF. The V gene is TRBV28, the J gene TRBJ1-1, with D possibly being TRBD1 (5 bases). The CDR3 is 14 residues long. V shed 3 bases and J shed 4 bases, with 12 bases lying between them. Looked up from germline, CDR1 is MDHEN and CDR2 is SYDVKM.

This clone was found a few times. V and J are TRBV5-1 and TRBJ1-4; 7 nucleotides agree with TRBD1. V dropped 2 bases and J dropped 8; count of bases not matched to a gene: 6. CDR3 length: 14 amino acids. Germline V gives CDR1 SGHRS, CDR2 YFSETQ. The CDR3 loop reads CASSFRQGGEKLFF. For the CDR3, the DNA is TGCGCCAGCAGCTTCCGACAGGGCGGGGAAAAACTGTTTTTT.

The chain is built from TRBV18 and TRBJ2-3; TRBD2 is a possible D gene (5 bases). The CDR3 is 15 amino acids. CDR1 is KGHSH, CDR2 LQKENI, per germline. Trimming removed 2 bases from V and 0 bases from J, with 9 bases in between. The CDR3 bases are TGTGCCAGCTCACCAGTCGGGGTCAGCACAGATACGCAGTATTTT. Translated, it gives CASSPVGVSTDTQYF.

For the CDR3, the DNA is TGTGCCAGCACCCATACCCGGGAGGGGGCAAGTTCCTACGAGCAGTACTTC. It yields the protein CASTHTREGASSYEQYF. The V and J genes are TRBV7-9 and TRBJ2-7; possibly TRBD2 for D (8 bases). The ends were cut back, 7 bases at V and 1 base at J, with 23 bases in the middle. Per germline, CDR1 SEHNR and CDR2 FQNEAQ (reference sequence). The CDR3 is 17 residues long.

The chain has TRBV9 and TRBJ2-1, with D possibly matching TRBD2 (5 bases). CDR3 length: 19 amino acids. V lost 0 bases, J lost 6 bases, and 25 bases lay in between. Germline V lookup: CDR1 SGDLS, CDR2 YYNGEE. The CDR3 here is CASSVGRKRASPLSNEQFF. In nucleotides, the CDR3 is TGTGCCAGCAGCGTAGGAAGAAAGAGGGCCTCCCCCTTGAGCAATGAGCAGTTCTTC.

V and J are TRBV18 and TRBJ1-2, with D perhaps TRBD1 (6 bases). Trimming pared 5 bases from V and 3 bases from J, leaving 13 bases between. Germline CDR1 and CDR2: KGHSH and LQKENI. The CDR3 has 14 amino acids. The CDR3 is CASSSTGLDYGYTF. The CDR3 nucleotides are TGTGCCAGCTCATCAACAGGGCTCGACTATGGCTACACCTTC.

This clone was detected only once. The chain carries TRBV11-1 and TRBJ1-4; D remains unclear. The CDR3 runs 15 residues. Trimming took 5 bases from V and 5 from J, leaving 15 bases between them. The germline CDR1 and CDR2 sequences are SGHAT and FQDESV (reference sequence). DNA of the CDR3: TGTGCCAGCAGCCGAAGACGGAGCATGAATGAAAAACTGTTTTTT. Encoded protein: CASSRRRSMNEKLFF.

The V call is TRBV10-3, the J call TRBJ2-2; 7 bases match TRBD1. Germline values: CDR1 ENHRY, CDR2 SYGVKD. The CDR3 sequence is 13 residues long. V shed 8 bases, J shed 1 base, and the junction held 1 base outside the gene matches. CDR3 in amino acids: CAIWTGNTGELFF. The CDR3 DNA reads as TGTGCCATCTGGACAGGGAACACCGGGGAGCTGTTTTTT.

The rearrangement links TRBV6-6 to TRBJ2-4; 7 bases map to TRBD1. The CDR3 has 14 amino acids. Germline trimming cut 9 bases from V and 6 bases from J; bases unmatched to any gene: 11. CDR1 and CDR2 from the germline V gene are MNHNY and SVGAGI (reference sequence). CDR3 nucleotide sequence: TGTGCCAGTAGACAGGGAAATCGTGGAAACATTCAGTACTTC. Protein product: CASRQGNRGNIQYF.